The text below deals with one T cell receptor (beta chain). Seattle participants joined during active infection and were tracked over time. V lost 4 bases to trimming and J lost 7 bases, with 17 bases between them. CDR1 SGHVS and CDR2 FQNEAQ come from the germline V gene. CDR3 length: 15 amino acids. This entry comes from a study of blood T cell repertoires in COVID-19. Whole-study context: Acute and convalescent COVID-19 samples came from the United States, Italy and Spain. Sample material is recorded as cDNA or gDNA derived from T cells, B-cell-depleted T cells, or PBMCs.

In the study's own analysis: By means of reference gene primer amplification, nucleated cell counts were estimated. Produced via immunoSEQ multiplex PCR; TCRdb's table is partial and in-frame only. D and trimming were read from the DNA, whereas the V and J calls and clone size are those reported in that table. The data contain around 430,000 clones, roughly 88% of them seen just once; the ten biggest clones take up approximately 12%. The sequence derives from a woman aged 45-59 years with COVID-19, enrolled during active disease. V gene TRBV7-8 combines with J gene TRBJ1-5, with D perhaps matching TRBD1 (5 bases). Sequenced material: peripheral blood. CDR3 in amino acids: CASSSMVGPGQPQHF. The CDR3 bases are TGTGCCAGCAGCTCAATGGTGGGGCCTGGGCAGCCCCAGCATTTT.